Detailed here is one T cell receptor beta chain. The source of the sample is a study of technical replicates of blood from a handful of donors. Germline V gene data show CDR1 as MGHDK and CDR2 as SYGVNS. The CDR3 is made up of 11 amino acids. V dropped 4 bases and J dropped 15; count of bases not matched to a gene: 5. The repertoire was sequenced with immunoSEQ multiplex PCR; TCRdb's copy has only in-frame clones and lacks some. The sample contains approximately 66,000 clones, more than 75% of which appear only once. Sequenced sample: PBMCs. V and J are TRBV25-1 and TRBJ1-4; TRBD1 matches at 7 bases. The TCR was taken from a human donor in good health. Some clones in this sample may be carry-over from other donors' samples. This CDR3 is CASSARDSLFF. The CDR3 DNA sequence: TGTGCCAGCAGTGCCCGGGACAGTTTGTTTTTT.